This paragraph covers one T cell receptor (beta chain) sequence. The antigen is undetermined. This entry comes from a study of T cell responses to AZD1222 COVID-19 vaccine. Whole-study results and caveats: No repertoire was sampled before or during the peak T cell response, only after it.

This CDR3 contains 15 residues. Germline values: CDR1 MDHEN, CDR2 SYDVKM. V trimming: 7 bases; J trimming: 4 bases; junction bases outside the gene matches: 8. Sequencing used immunoSEQ multiplex PCR; TCRdb keeps in-frame clones, though not all of them. The table has 66,000 or so clones, more than 85% seen once. This clonotype was obtained from an adult in good health. The chain carries TRBV28 and TRBJ2-1; 9 nucleotides match TRBD1. The source was peripheral blood, collected on day 0 of AZD1222 vaccination. The CDR3 loop reads CASIADRGIYNEQFF. In DNA form, the CDR3 reads TGTGCCAGCATCGCCGACAGGGGGATTTACAATGAGCAGTTCTTC.